The entry below describes one T cell receptor beta chain. This entry belongs to a study of CD8+ T cells in alopecia areata. With 4 bases clipped from V and 4 bases from J, the junction kept 12 bases outside the gene matches. CDR1 is MNHEY, CDR2 SMNVEV, per germline (reference sequence). The CDR3 contains 16 residues. Treatment noted: oral pan-JAK inhibitor, 5-10 mg twice daily. In each case, RNA was isolated and then reverse transcribed into cDNA as the sequencing template. Sequenced by immunoSEQ multiplex PCR; TCRdb stores in-frame clones only, minus some. The sample has 150,000 to 200,000 clones; roughly 66% are singletons.

Sample: CD4+ T cells sorted from blood, taken at week 24, from a patient treated with tofacitinib. The rearrangement uses TRBV27 and TRBJ1-1, with 7 bases that match TRBD1. The sequence was obtained from a human donor with alopecia areata. The chain's CDR3 is CASSSLPTGVGTEAFF. CDR3 in DNA: TGTGCCAGCAGTTCACTCCCAACAGGGGTGGGCACTGAAGCTTTCTTT.